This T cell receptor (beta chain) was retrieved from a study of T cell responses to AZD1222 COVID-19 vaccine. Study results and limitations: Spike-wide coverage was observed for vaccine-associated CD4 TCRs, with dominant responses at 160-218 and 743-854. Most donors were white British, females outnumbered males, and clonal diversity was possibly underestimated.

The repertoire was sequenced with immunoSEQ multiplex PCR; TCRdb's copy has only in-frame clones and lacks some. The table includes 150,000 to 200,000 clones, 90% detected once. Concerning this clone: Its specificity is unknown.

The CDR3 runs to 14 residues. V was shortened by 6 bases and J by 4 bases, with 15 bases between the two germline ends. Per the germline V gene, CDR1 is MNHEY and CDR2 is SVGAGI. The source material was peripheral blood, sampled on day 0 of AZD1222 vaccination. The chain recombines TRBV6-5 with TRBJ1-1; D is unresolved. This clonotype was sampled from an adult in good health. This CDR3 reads CASSRSDVSTEAFF. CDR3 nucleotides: TGTGCCAGCAGCCGCTCCGACGTGAGCACTGAAGCTTTCTTT.